The 5 T cell receptor beta chains presented below share a single source sample, sequenced in a study of blood T cell repertoires in COVID-19. Clones were read by immunoSEQ multiplex PCR, and TCRdb kept only the in-frame ones, dropping some. The data contain tens of thousands of clones, 87% of them singletons. Sequenced input: peripheral blood. The receptors were gathered from a man aged 55 to 69 with acute or convalescent COVID-19.

V and J are TRBV3-1 (or the pseudogene TRBV3-2) and TRBJ1-1; 8 positions match TRBD1. V lost 7 bases to trimming and J lost 5 bases; unmatched junction nucleotides: 9. The CDR3 spans 14 residues. Germline V gene lookup returns CDR1 LGHDT and CDR2 YNNKEL (reference sequence). CDR3 DNA sequence: TGTGCCAGCACCTCAACAGGGGGAAATACTGAAGCTTTCTTT. Translated: CASTSTGGNTEAFF.

The J gene is TRBJ2-7, the V gene TRBV3-1 (or the pseudogene TRBV3-2); 7 bases are shared with TRBD1. V shed 3 bases and J 5 bases; nucleotides not matched to a gene: 10. CDR3 length equals 15 residues. The germline gives CDR1 LGHDT, CDR2 YNNKEL (reference sequence). The CDR3 protein is CASSQSIQGSDEQYF. CDR3 DNA: TGTGCCAGCAGCCAGTCTATACAGGGGTCTGACGAGCAGTACTTC.

The J gene is TRBJ1-2, the V gene TRBV5-6; the D is unclear. V shed 4 bases and J shed 3 bases, with 7 bases lying between them. Germline V lookup: CDR1 SGHDT, CDR2 YYEEEE. The CDR3 covers 12 residues. The CDR3 coding sequence is TGTGCCAGCAGCGGGCAGGACTATGGCTACACCTTC. This encodes CASSGQDYGYTF.

The rearrangement uses TRBV14 and TRBJ1-2; possible D gene TRBD1, 6 bases. V lost 3 bases and J lost 6, with 11 bases in between. Germline V CDR1 and CDR2: SGHDN, FVKESK. This CDR3 comprises 13 residues. The CDR3 DNA is TGTGCCAGCAGCCACCAGGGGACCGATGGCTACACCTTC. Protein: CASSHQGTDGYTF.

This clone was counted once. The genes are TRBV25-1 and TRBJ1-6; 8 nucleotides match TRBD1. V dropped 5 bases and J dropped 9; count of bases not matched to a gene: 6. This CDR3 is built from 14 residues. Germline CDR1 is MGHDK and CDR2 is SYGVNS. The CDR3 here is CASSPGQVVSPLHF. The CDR3 nucleotides read TGTGCCAGCAGTCCGGGACAGGTTGTTTCACCCCTCCACTTT. The full variable domain, its missing parts supplied by reference TRBV25-1 and TRBJ1-6, is EADIYQTPRYLVIGTGKKITLECSQTMGHDKMYWYQQDPGMELHLIHYSYGVNSTEKGDLSSESTVSRIRTEHFPLTLESARPSHTSQYLCASSPGQVVSPLHFGNGTRLTVT.